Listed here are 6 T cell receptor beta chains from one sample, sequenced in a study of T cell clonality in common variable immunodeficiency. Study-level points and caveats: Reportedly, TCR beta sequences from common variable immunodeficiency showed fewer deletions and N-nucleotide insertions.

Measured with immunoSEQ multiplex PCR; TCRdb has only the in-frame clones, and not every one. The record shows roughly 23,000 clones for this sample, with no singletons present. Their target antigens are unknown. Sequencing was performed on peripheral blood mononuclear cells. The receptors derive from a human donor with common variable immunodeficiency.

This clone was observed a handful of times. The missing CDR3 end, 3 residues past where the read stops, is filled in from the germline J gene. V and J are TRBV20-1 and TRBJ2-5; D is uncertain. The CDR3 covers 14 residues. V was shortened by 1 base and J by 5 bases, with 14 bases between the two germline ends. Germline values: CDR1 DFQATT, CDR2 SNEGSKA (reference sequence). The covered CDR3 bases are TGCAGTGCTAGAGTACCCGGTCTTTCGGAGACC. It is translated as CSARVPGLSET. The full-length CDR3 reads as CSARVPGLSETQYF.

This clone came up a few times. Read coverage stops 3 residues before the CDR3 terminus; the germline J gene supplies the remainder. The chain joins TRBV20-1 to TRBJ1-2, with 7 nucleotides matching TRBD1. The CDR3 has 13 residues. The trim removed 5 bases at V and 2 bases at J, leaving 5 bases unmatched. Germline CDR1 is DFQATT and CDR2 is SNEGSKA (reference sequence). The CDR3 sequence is CSALSGQNYGYTF. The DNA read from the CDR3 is TGCAGTGCTCTCTCGGGACAGAACTATGGC.

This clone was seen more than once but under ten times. The CDR3 loop reads CAWSQGNYGYTF. The sequenced CDR3 bases are TGTGCCTGGAGTCAGGGAAACTATGGC. The rearrangement joins TRBV30 to TRBJ1-2, with D perhaps matching TRBD1 (5 bases). Read coverage stops 3 residues before the CDR3 terminus; the germline J gene supplies the remainder. This CDR3 is built from 12 residues. Germline V lookup: CDR1 GTSNPN, CDR2 SVGIG (reference sequence). V was clipped by 2 bases and J by 2 bases, with 6 bases between them.

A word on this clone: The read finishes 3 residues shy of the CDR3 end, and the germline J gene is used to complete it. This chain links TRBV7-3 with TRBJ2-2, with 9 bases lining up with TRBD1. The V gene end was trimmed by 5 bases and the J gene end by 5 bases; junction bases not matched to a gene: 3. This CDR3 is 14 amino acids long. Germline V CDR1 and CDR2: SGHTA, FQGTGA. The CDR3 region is CASSPTGGTGELFF. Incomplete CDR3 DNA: TGTGCCAGCAGCCCGACAGGGGGAACCGGGGAG.

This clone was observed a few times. CDR3 in amino acids: CATSRGGDSNQPQHF. The CDR3 DNA, read in part, is TGTGCCACCTCGAGGGGGGGAGATAGCAATCAGCCC. The genes are TRBV19 and TRBJ1-5; D is possibly TRBD1 (6 bases). The read terminates 3 residues ahead of where the CDR3 ends, so the germline J gene completes it. Germline CDR1 LNHDA, CDR2 SQIVND (reference sequence). V was pared by 10 bases and J by 0 bases, with 16 bases between. This CDR3 region has 15 residues. The full variable domain, completed using reference TRBV19 and TRBJ1-5, is DGGITQSPKYLFRKEGQNVTLSCEQNLNHDAMYWYRQDPGQGLRLIYYSQIVNDFQKGDIAEGYSVSREKKESFPLTVTSAQKNPTAFYLCATSRGGDSNQPQHFGDGTRLSIL.

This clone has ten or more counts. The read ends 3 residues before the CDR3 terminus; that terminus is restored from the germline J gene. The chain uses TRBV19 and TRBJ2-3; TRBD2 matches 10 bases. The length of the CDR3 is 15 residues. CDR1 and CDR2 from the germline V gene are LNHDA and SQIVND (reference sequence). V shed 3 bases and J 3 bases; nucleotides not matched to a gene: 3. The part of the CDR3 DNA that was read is TGTGCCAGTAGTATTCTAGCGGGAGTTACAGATACG. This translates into CASSILAGVTDT. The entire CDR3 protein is CASSILAGVTDTQYF.